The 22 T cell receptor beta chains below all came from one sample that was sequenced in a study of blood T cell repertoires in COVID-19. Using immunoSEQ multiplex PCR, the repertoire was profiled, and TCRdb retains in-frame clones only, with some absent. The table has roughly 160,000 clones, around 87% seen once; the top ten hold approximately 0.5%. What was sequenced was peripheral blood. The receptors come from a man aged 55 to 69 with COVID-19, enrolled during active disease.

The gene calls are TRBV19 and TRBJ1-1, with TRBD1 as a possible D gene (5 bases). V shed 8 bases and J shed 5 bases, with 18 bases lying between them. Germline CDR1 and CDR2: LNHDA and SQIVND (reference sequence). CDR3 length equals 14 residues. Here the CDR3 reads CASLGSLKGTEAFF. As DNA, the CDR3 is TGTGCCAGTTTGGGGTCACTCAAGGGGACTGAAGCTTTCTTT.

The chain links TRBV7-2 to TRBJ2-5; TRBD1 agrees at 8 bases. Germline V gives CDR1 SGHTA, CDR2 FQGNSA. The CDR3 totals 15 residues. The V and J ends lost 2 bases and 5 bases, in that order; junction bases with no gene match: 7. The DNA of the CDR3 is TGTGCCAGCAGCTTATACCAGGGGGCAGAGGAGACCCAGTACTTC. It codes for CASSLYQGAEETQYF.

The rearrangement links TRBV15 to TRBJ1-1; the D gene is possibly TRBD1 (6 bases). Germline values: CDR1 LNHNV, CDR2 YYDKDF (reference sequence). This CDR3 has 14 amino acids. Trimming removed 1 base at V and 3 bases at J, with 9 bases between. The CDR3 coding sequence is TGTGCCACCAGCAGAGCAGGGGTTCACACTGAAGCTTTCTTT. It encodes CATSRAGVHTEAFF.

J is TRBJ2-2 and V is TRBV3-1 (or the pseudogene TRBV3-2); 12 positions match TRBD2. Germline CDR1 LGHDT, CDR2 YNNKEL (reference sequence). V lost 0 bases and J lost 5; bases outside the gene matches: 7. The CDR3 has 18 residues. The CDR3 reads CASSQESPGLAGTGELFF. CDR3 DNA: TGTGCCAGCAGCCAAGAATCCCCCGGACTAGCGGGAACCGGGGAGCTGTTTTTT.

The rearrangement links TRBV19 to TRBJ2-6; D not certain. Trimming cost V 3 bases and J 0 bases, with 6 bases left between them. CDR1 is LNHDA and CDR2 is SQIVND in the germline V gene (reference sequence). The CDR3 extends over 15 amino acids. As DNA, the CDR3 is TGTGCCAGTAGTATCTCGTACTCTGGGGCCAACGTCCTGACTTTC. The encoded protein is CASSISYSGANVLTF.

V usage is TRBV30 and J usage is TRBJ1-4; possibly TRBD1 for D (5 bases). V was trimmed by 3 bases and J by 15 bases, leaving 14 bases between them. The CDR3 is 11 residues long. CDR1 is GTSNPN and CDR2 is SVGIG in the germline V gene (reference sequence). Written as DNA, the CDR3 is TGTGCCTGGAGGCTAGGGACGGGGGTGTTTTTT. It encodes CAWRLGTGVFF. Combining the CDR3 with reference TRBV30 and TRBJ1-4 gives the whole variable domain SQTIHQWPATLVQPVGSPLSLECTVEGTSNPNLYWYRQAAGRGLQLLFYSVGIGQISSEVPQNLSASRPQDRQFILSSKKLLLSDSGFYLCAWRLGTGVFFGSGTQLSVL.

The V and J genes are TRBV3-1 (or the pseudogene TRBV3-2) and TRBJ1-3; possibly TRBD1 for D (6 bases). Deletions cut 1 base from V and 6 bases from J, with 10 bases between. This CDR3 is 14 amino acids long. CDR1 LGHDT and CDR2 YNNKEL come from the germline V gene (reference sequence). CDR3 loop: CASSQAGQTNTIYF. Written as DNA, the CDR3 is TGTGCCAGCAGCCAAGCGGGACAAACAAACACCATATATTTT.

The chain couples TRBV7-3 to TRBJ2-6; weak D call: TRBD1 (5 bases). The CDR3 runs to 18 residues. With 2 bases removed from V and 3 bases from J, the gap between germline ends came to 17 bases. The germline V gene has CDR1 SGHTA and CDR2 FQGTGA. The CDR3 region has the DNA TGTGCCAGCAGCTTAGGCGGCGCAGGGTACGATGGGGCCAACGTCCTGACTTTC. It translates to CASSLGGAGYDGANVLTF.

The CDR3 reads CASSQRALAGGRYEQYF. As DNA, the CDR3 is TGTGCCAGCAGCCAGCGGGCACTAGCGGGGGGTAGGTACGAGCAGTACTTC. The V and J genes are TRBV4-2 and TRBJ2-7, with 12 bases identical to TRBD2. The CDR3 has 17 amino acids. V was clipped by 3 bases and J by 4 bases; unmatched bases: 10. Germline CDR1 reads LGHNA; CDR2 reads YNFKEQ.

CDR3 sequence: CAIRREASYEQYF. The CDR3, as DNA: TGTGCCATCAGGCGGGAGGCTTCATACGAGCAGTACTTC. The genes are TRBV10-3 and TRBJ2-7, with TRBD2 matching 8 bases. The V gene's germline CDR1 is ENHRY and CDR2 SYGVKD. This CDR3 has 13 amino acids. The V gene end was trimmed by 6 bases and the J gene end by 4 bases; junction bases not matched to a gene: 5.

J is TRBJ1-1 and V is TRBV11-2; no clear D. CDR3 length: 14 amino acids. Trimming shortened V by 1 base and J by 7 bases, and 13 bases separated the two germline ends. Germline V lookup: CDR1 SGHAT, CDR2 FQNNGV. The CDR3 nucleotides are TGTGCCAGCAGCTTAGTGGGCGGGAACCTTGAAGCTTTCTTT. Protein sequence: CASSLVGGNLEAFF.

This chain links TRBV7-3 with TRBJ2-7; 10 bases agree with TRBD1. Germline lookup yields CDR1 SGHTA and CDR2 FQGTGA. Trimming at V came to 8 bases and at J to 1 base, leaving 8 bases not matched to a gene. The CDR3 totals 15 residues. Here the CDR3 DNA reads TGTGCCAGCCGGGACAGGGGCCCCACTTCCTACGAGCAGTACTTC. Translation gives CASRDRGPTSYEQYF. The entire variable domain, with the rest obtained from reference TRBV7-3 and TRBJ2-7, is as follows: GAGVSQTPSNKVTEKGKYVELRCDPISGHTALYWYRQSLGQGPEFLIYFQGTGAADDSGLPNDRFFAVRPEGSVSTLKIQRTERGDSAVYLCASRDRGPTSYEQYFGPGTRLTVT.

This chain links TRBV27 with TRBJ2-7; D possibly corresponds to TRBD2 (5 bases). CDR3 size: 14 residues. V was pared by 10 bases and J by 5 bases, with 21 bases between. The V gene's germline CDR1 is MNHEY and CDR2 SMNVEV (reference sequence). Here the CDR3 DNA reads TGTGCCACCGCGGGCGCGGACGTTCTGAACGAGCAGTACTTC. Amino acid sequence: CATAGADVLNEQYF.

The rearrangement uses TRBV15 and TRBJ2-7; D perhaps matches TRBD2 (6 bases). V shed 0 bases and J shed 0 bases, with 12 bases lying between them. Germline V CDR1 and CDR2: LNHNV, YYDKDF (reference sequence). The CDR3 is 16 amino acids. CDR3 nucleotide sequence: TGTGCCACCAGCAGAGATCCGGGACTCACCTCCTACGAGCAGTACTTC. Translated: CATSRDPGLTSYEQYF.

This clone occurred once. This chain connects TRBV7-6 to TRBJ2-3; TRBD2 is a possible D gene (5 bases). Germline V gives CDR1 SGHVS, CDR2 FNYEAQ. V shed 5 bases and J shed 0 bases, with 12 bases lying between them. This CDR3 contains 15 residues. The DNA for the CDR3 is TGTGCCAGCAGCCCAGCGGTGCGAAGCACAGATACGCAGTATTTT. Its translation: CASSPAVRSTDTQYF. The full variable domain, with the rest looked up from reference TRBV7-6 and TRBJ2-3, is GAGVSQSPRYKVTKRGQDVALRCDPISGHVSLYWYRQALGQGPEFLTYFNYEAQQDKSGLPNDRFSAERPEGSISTLTIQRTEQRDSAMYRCASSPAVRSTDTQYFGPGTRLTVL.

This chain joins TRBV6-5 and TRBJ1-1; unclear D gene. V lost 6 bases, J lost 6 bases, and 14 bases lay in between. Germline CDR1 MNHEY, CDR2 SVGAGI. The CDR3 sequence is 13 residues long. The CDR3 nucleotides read TGTGCCAGCAGGAGGCCGGGGAGCGCTGAAGCTTTCTTT. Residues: CASRRPGSAEAFF.

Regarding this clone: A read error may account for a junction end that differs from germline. In DNA form, the CDR3 reads TGTGCCAGCAGCTTAGGGACAGGGTCCCCGCTTGCGTTCTTC. Translated: CASSLGTGSPLAFF. The J gene is TRBJ2-7, the V gene TRBV7-8, with TRBD1 identical over 8 bases. Germline V gene data show CDR1 as SGHVS and CDR2 as FQNEAQ. CDR3 length equals 14 residues.

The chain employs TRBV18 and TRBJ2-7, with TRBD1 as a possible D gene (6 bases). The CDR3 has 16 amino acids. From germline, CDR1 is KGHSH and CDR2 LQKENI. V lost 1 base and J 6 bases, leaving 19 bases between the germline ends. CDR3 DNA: TGTGCCAGCTCACCACGTCAGGGGACAAAGTTAGGCGAGCAGTACTTC. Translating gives CASSPRQGTKLGEQYF. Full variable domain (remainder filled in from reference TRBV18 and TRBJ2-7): NAGVMQNPRHLVRRRGQEARLRCSPMKGHSHVYWYRQLPEEGLKFMVYLQKENIIDESGMPKERFSAEFPKEGPSILRIQQVVRGDSAAYFCASSPRQGTKLGEQYFGPGTRLTVT.

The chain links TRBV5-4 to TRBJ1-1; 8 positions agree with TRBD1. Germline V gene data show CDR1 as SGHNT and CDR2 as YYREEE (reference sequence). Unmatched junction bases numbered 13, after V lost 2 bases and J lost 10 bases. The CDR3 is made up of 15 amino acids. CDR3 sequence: CASSLYITTGTGAFF. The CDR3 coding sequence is TGTGCCAGCAGCTTATACATAACTACCGGGACAGGAGCTTTCTTT.

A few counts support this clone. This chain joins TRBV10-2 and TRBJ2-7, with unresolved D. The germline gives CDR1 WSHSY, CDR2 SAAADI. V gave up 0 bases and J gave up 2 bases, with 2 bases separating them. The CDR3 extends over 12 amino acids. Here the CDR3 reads CASSESAYEQYF. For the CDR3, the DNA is TGCGCCAGCAGTGAGTCCGCCTACGAGCAGTACTTC.

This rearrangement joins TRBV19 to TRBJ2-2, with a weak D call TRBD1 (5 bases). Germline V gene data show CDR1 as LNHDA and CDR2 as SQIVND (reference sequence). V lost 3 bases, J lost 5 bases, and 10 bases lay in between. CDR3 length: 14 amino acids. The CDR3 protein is CASSMLGETGELFF. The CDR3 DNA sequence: TGTGCCAGTAGTATGCTAGGGGAAACCGGGGAGCTGTTTTTT.

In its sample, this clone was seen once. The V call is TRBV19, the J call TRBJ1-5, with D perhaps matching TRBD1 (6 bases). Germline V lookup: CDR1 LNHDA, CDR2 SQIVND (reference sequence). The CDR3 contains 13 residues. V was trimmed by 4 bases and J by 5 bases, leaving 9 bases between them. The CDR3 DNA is TGTGCCAGTAGTAAGGCAGGGGATCAGCCCCAGCATTTT. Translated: CASSKAGDQPQHF.